This T cell receptor (beta chain) was sequenced for a study of CD8 T cells in Susac syndrome. Random hexamers were used to reverse transcribe 0.5 to 1 ug of RNA. Multiplex immunoSEQ PCR targeted 54 Vbeta and 13 Jbeta TCR beta segments. TCRdb reprocessed the immunoSEQ multiplex PCR reads via MiXCR and lists one record per CDR3 protein. The table records 150,000 to 200,000 distinct CDR3 sequences, 93% of them present only once. Healthy donors constituted the control group, matched for age and sex. While CD8+ and CD4+ T cells were isolated negatively, TEMRA cells were enriched by FACS. This clonotype has only one observation. The V gene lost 2 bases and the J gene lost 0 bases, with 14 bases spanning the gap. The CDR3 covers 17 residues. From germline, CDR1 is MGHRA and CDR2 YSYEKL.

The source is a human donor in good health. V and J are TRBV4-1 and TRBJ1-3; D unclear. The sequenced material came from CD4+ T cells from PBMCs. CDR3 in DNA: TGCGCCAGCAGCCAACTTTCGGGAGCGAGCTCTGGAAACACCATATATTTT. Protein sequence: CASSQLSGASSGNTIYF.